A single sample is the source of the 15 T cell receptor beta chains below, sequenced in a study of blood T cell repertoires in COVID-19. Assay: immunoSEQ multiplex PCR; the TCRdb copy retains only in-frame clones and omits some. The profile shows more than 90,000 clones, approximately 78% of them singletons. The source material was peripheral blood. The receptor set was obtained from a man between 65 and 85 years old with acute or convalescent COVID-19.

The chain links TRBV11-2 to TRBJ2-1; 9 nucleotides match TRBD2. The CDR3 length is 16 residues. Germline CDR1 and CDR2: SGHAT and FQNNGV. V was clipped by 6 bases and J by 5 bases; unmatched bases: 11. The DNA of the CDR3 is TGTGCCAGCAGGGATCCCGGGACTAGCTTAGACAATGAGCAGTTCTTC. Translating it yields CASRDPGTSLDNEQFF.

The chain combines TRBV2 with TRBJ1-2; D is possibly TRBD1 (6 bases). The germline V gene encodes CDR1 SNHLY and CDR2 FYNNEI. The ends were cut back, 2 bases at V and 6 bases at J, with 7 bases in the middle. CDR3 length: 12 amino acids. CDR3 protein: CASSEQGNGYTF. DNA for the CDR3: TGTGCCAGCAGTGAACAGGGGAATGGCTACACCTTC.

The rearrangement uses TRBV30 and TRBJ1-2, with 7 positions matching TRBD1. This CDR3 contains 12 residues. Germline values: CDR1 GTSNPN, CDR2 SVGIG (reference sequence). Trimming removed 5 bases from V and 4 bases from J; junction bases left unmatched: 4. The CDR3 here is CAWSAGGYGYTF. The CDR3 region has the DNA TGTGCCTGGTCCGCAGGGGGCTATGGCTACACCTTC.

This clone has just one count. The CDR3: CSVEGQGREQYF. For the CDR3, the DNA is TGCAGCGTTGAGGGACAGGGAAGGGAGCAGTACTTC. The chain has TRBV29-1 and TRBJ2-7, with 9 bases lining up with TRBD1. The trim removed 3 bases at V and 7 bases at J, leaving 4 bases unmatched. The CDR3 contains 12 residues. The germline gives CDR1 SQVTM, CDR2 ANQGSEA.

V usage is TRBV5-8 and J usage is TRBJ1-1, with 10 bases lining up with TRBD1. The CDR3 is made up of 14 amino acids. CDR1 and CDR2 (germline): SGHTS, YDEGEE. V gave up 4 bases and J gave up 6 bases; unmatched junction bases: 6. The CDR3 loop is CASSPGTGDSEAFF. As DNA, the CDR3 is TGTGCCAGCAGCCCCGGGACAGGGGATTCTGAAGCTTTCTTT.

In this sample, this clone turned up a few times. The V gene is TRBV18, the J gene TRBJ1-2, with 7 bases matching TRBD1. The CDR3 has 16 residues. Germline V gene sequence: CDR1 KGHSH, CDR2 LQKENI. After removal of 2 bases from V and 9 bases from J, the junction contained 15 bases not matched to a gene. CDR3 in DNA: TGTGCCAGCTCACCAGGGCGTCCGGAGGCAGGGGGTAGCTACACCTTC. Its protein is CASSPGRPEAGGSYTF.

The rearrangement joins TRBV6-5 to TRBJ1-4, with 7 bases that match TRBD1. This CDR3 contains 14 residues. J gave up 5 bases and V 7 bases, and 7 bases lay outside the gene matches. Germline CDR1 is MNHEY and CDR2 is SVGAGI. The CDR3 DNA reads as TGTGCCAGCACCCCTGACAGGGTAAATGAAAAACTGTTTTTT. This codes for CASTPDRVNEKLFF.

The rearrangement joins TRBV10-2 to TRBJ2-7; the D gene is possibly TRBD1 (6 bases). Germline V lookup: CDR1 WSHSY, CDR2 SAAADI. The CDR3 covers 12 residues. Trimming removed 7 bases from V and 12 bases from J, with 19 bases in between. CDR3 coding DNA: TGCGCCAGCAAAATGGGACAACTTCGGCCGTACTTC. It encodes CASKMGQLRPYF.

A word on this clone: The same CDR3 arises from other DNA sequences in this sample as well. The rearrangement links TRBV28 to TRBJ1-2; D possibly corresponds to TRBD1 (5 bases). Per the germline V gene, CDR1 is MDHEN and CDR2 is SYDVKM. Trimming shortened V by 2 bases and J by 4 bases, and 8 bases separated the two germline ends. This CDR3 spans 13 amino acids. As DNA, the CDR3 is TGTGCCAGCAGTTTAGGGCAGGGCTATGGCTACACCTTC. This sequence encodes CASSLGQGYGYTF.

The V gene is TRBV2, the J gene TRBJ2-3; D remains unclear. This CDR3 has 12 residues. Trimming cost V 3 bases and J 2 bases, with 3 bases left between them. Germline values: CDR1 SNHLY, CDR2 FYNNEI. In DNA form, the CDR3 reads TGTGCCAGCAGTGATAACACAGATACGCAGTATTTT. Encoded protein: CASSDNTDTQYF.

The table lists this clone with a few counts. This chain uses TRBV19 with TRBJ2-7; 10 bases map to TRBD2. There are 16 residues in the CDR3. Germline-derived CDR1 and CDR2 are LNHDA and SQIVND (reference sequence). V shed 1 base, J shed 1 base, and the junction held 4 bases outside the gene matches. CDR3 residues: CASSIAGTSASYEQYF. CDR3 sequence (DNA): TGTGCCAGTAGTATAGCCGGGACTAGCGCATCCTACGAGCAGTACTTC.

The rearrangement links TRBV5-1 to TRBJ2-2; 12 bases fit TRBD1. The germline CDR1 and CDR2 sequences are SGHRS and YFSETQ. V shed 4 bases and J 6 bases; nucleotides not matched to a gene: 13. The CDR3 extends over 18 amino acids. The CDR3 loop reads CASSRGTGGTSTPGELFF. For the CDR3, the DNA is TGCGCCAGCAGCCGGGGGACAGGGGGCACTAGCACCCCCGGGGAGCTGTTTTTT. Full variable domain (rest looked up from reference TRBV5-1 and TRBJ2-2): KAGVTQTPRYLIKTRGQQVTLSCSPISGHRSVSWYQQTPGQGLQFLFEYFSETQRNKGNFPGRFSGRQFSNSRSEMNVSTLELGDSALYLCASSRGTGGTSTPGELFFGEGSRLTVL.

V gene TRBV5-1 combines with J gene TRBJ2-7, with TRBD1 identical over 7 bases. Germline loops: CDR1 SGHRS, CDR2 YFSETQ. This CDR3 contains 14 residues. J gave up 4 bases and V 4 bases, and 8 bases lay outside the gene matches. The chain's CDR3 is CASSGPDRSYEQYF. The CDR3 DNA reads TGCGCCAGCAGCGGGCCGGACAGGAGTTACGAGCAGTACTTC.

This chain connects TRBV7-2 to TRBJ2-5, with 8 bases lining up with TRBD2. CDR1 is SGHTA, CDR2 FQGNSA, per germline. Losses at the gene ends were 4 bases for V and 2 bases for J; bases not matched to a gene: 9. The CDR3 covers 16 residues. CDR3 in DNA: TGTGCCAGCAGCTCCCCGGGGGGGGGAAGGCAAGAGACCCAGTACTTC. Translation: CASSSPGGGRQETQYF.

The chain links TRBV19 to TRBJ1-3, with a tentative D call TRBD1 (6 bases). The CDR3 runs to 14 residues. CDR1 and CDR2 (germline): LNHDA, SQIVND (reference sequence). V was shortened by 7 bases and J by 6 bases, with 16 bases between the two germline ends. The CDR3 loop reads CASNREYLENTIYF. CDR3 nucleotides: TGTGCCAGTAACAGGGAATATCTGGAAAACACCATATATTTT.